This is a list of T cell receptor beta chains from one sample in a study of T cells in Graves' hyperthyroidism and ophthalmopathy. One entry per CDR3 protein results from TCRdb running MiXCR on the multiplex PCR reads. The sample contains about 420,000 distinct CDR3 sequences, roughly 13% of which appear only once. The source material was blood. These receptors were taken from a woman in her late teens or twenties with Graves' hyperthyroidism. CDR3s leave out the opening cysteine and the closing phenylalanine or tryptophan.

j_call v_call cdr3_aa
TRBJ1-1 TRBV6-5 ASSYAGLGTEAF
TRBJ1-2 TRBV30 AWSRGRDGYT
TRBJ2-1 TRBV30 AWSPLEREAGEQF
TRBJ1-4 TRBV28 ASSLPSGGFAKLF
TRBJ2-7 TRBV12-3/TRBV12-4 ASSTRPGRGREQY
TRBJ2-5 TRBV5-4 ASSYSTRTGEETQY
TRBJ1-1 TRBV2 ASRPGTEAF
TRBJ2-7 TRBV7-2 ASSLRGVPLYEQY
TRBJ1-1 TRBV12-3/TRBV12-4 ASTIQGNTEAF
TRBJ1-3 TRBV4-2 ASSQEKLHSGNTIY